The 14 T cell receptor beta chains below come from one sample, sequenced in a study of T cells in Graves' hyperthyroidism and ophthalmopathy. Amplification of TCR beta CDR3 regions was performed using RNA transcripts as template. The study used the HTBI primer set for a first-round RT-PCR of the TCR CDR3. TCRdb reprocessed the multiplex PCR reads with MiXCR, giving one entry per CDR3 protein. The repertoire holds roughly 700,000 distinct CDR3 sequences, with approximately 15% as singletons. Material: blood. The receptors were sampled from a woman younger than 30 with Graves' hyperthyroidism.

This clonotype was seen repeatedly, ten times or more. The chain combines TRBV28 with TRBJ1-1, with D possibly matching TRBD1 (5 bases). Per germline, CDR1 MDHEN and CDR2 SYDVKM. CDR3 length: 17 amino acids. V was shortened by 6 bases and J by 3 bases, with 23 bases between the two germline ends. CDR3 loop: CASSYWGELTEDTEAFF. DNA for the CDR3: TGTGCCAGCAGCTATTGGGGGGAATTGACCGAGGACACTGAAGCTTTCTTT.

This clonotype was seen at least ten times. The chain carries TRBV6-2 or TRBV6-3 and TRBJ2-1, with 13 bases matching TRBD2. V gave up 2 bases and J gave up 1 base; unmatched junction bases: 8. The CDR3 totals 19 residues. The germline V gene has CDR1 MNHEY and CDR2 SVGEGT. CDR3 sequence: CASSYGHLGLAGSYNEQFF. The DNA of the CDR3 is TGTGCCAGCAGTTACGGACACCTGGGACTAGCGGGATCCTACAATGAGCAGTTCTTC.

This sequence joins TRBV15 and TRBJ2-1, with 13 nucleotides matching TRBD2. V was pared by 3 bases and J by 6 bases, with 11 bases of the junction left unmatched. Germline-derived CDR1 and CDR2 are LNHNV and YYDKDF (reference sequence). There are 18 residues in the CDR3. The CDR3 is CATSSGIRLAGGTNEQFF. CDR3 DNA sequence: TGTGCCACCAGCAGTGGTATAAGACTAGCGGGAGGTACCAATGAGCAGTTCTTC.

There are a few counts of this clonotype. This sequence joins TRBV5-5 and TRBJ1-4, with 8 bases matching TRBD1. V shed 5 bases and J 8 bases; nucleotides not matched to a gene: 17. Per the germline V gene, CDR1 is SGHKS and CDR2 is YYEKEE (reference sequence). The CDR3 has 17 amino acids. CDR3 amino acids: CASRGGGRGPECEKLFF. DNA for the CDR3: TGTGCCAGCAGGGGTGGGGGCAGGGGGCCGGAATGCGAAAAACTGTTTTTT.

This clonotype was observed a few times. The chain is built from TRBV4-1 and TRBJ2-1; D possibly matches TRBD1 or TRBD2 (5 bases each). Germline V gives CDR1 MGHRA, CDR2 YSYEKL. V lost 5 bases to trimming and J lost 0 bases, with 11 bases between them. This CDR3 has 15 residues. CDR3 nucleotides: TGCGCCAGCAGCGACGAGGGGAGCTCCTACAATGAGCAGTTCTTC. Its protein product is CASSDEGSSYNEQFF.

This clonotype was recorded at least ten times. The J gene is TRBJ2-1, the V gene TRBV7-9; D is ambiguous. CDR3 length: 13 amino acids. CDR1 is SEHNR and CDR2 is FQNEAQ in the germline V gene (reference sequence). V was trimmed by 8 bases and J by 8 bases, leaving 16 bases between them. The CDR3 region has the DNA TGTGCCAGCTGGGGATGGGCTAAAGATGAGCAGTTCTTC. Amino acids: CASWGWAKDEQFF.

DNA for the CDR3: TGTGCCAGCAGCCAAACTAACAGGGGCGAGCAGTACTTC. The encoded protein is CASSQTNRGEQYF. The J gene is TRBJ2-7, the V gene TRBV14; TRBD1 aligns across 7 bases. The CDR3 runs 13 residues. V shed 2 bases and J 6 bases; nucleotides not matched to a gene: 4. CDR1 is SGHDN, CDR2 FVKESK, per germline.

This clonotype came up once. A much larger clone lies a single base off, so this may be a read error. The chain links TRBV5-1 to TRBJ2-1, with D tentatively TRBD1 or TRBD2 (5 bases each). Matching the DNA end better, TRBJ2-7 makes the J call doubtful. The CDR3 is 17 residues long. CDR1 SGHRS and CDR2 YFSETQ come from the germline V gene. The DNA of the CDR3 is TGCGCCAGCAGCCCCAACGGGGCCCTGAGCTCCTACAATGAGCAGTACTTC. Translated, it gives CASSPNGALSSYNEQYF.

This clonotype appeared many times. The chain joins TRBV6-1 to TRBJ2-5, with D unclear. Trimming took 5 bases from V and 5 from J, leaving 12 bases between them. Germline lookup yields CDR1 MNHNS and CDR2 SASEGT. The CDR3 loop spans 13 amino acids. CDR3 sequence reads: CASSNWLEETQYF. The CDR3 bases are TGTGCCAGCAGTAACTGGTTAGAGGAGACCCAGTACTTC.

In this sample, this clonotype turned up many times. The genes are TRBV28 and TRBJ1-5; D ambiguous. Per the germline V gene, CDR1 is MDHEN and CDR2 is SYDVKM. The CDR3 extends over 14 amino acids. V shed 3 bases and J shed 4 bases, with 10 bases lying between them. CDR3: CASSFMPLNQPQHF. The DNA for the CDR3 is TGTGCCAGCAGTTTTATGCCCCTAAATCAGCCCCAGCATTTT.

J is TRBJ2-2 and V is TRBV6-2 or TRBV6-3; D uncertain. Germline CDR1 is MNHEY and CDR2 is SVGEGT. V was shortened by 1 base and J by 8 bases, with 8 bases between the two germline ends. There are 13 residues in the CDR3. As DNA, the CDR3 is TGTGCCAGCAGTTACTACCCCTGGGGGGAGCTGTTTTTT. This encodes CASSYYPWGELFF.

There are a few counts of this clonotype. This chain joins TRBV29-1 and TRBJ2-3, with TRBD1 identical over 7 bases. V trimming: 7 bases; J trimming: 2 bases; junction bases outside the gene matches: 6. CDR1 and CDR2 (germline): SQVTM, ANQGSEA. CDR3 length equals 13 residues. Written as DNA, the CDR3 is TGCAGCGGAGCTACAGGGGACACAGATACGCAGTATTTT. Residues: CSGATGDTDTQYF.

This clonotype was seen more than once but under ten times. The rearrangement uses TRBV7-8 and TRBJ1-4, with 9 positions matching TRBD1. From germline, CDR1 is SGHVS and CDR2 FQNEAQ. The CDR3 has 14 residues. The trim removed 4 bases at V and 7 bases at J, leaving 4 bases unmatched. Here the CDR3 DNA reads TGTGCCAGCAGCTCGGACAGGGGATTTGAAAAACTGTTTTTT. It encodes CASSSDRGFEKLFF.

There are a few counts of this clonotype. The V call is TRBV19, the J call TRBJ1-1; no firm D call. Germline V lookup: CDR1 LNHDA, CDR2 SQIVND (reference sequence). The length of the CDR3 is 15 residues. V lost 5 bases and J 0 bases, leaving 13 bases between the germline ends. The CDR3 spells CASSLAARMNTEAFF. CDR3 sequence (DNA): TGTGCCAGTAGTTTAGCTGCACGGATGAACACTGAAGCTTTCTTT.